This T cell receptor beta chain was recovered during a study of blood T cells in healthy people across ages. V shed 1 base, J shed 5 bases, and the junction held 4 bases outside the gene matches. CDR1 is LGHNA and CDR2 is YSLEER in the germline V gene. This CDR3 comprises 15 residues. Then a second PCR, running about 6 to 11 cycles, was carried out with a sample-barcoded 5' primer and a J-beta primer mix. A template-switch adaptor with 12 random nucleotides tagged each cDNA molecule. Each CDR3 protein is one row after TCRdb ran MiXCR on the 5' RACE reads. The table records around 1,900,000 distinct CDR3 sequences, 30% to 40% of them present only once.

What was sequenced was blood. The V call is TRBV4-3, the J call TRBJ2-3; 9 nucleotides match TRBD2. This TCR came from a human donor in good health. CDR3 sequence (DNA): TGCGCCAGCAGCCAAGCATTAGCGGGGGTAGATACGCAGTATTTT. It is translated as CASSQALAGVDTQYF.